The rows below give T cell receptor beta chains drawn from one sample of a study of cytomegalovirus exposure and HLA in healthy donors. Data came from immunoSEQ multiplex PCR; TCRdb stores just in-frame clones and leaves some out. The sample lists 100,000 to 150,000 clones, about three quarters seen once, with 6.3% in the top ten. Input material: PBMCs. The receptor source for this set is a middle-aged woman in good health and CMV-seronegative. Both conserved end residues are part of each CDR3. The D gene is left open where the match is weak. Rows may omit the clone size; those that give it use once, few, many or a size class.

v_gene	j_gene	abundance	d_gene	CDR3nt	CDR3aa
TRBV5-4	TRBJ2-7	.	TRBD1	TGTGCCGGCCGGGACAGGGAAGCCTACGAGCAGTACTTC	CAGRDREAYEQYF
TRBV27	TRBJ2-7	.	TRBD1	TGTGCCATCTCCCGGGACAGGGTCCACGAGCAGTACTTC	CAISRDRVHEQYF
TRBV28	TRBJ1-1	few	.	TGTGCGGTCGGGGTCAGGAACACTGAAGCTTTCTTT	CAVGVRNTEAFF
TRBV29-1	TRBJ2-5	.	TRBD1	TGCAGCGTGTTCGACAGGGGTGAGACCCAGTACTTC	CSVFDRGETQYF
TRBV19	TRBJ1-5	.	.	TGTGCCAGTAGTTCGGAGGGACGTTCCTATCAGCCCCAGCATTTT	CASSSEGRSYQPQHF
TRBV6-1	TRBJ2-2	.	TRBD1	TGTGCCAGCAAATGGGACAGGTCGAACACCGGGGAGCTGTTTTTT	CASKWDRSNTGELFF
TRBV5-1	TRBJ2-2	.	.	TGCGCCAGCAGCTTGCTTTCTACCACCGGGGAGCTGTTTTTT	CASSLLSTTGELFF
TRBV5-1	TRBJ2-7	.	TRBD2	TGCGCCAGCAGCCTCCTGGGACTAGCGGGAGAGGAAGAGCAGTACTTC	CASSLLGLAGEEEQYF
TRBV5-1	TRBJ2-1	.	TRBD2	TGCGCCAGCAGCTTGGGGGCTAGCGGGAGGGTATACAATGAGCAGTTCTTC	CASSLGASGRVYNEQFF
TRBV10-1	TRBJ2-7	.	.	TGCGCCAGCGTTAGAGACGGGAGCTCCTACGAGCAGTACTTC	CASVRDGSSYEQYF
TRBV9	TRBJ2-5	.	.	TGTGCCAGCAGCCCCTCGGGGGGCTGGGGGGGGCCAAAGACCCAGTACTTC	CASSPSGGWGGPKTQYF
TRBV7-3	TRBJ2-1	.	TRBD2	TGTGCCAGCAGCTTATTAGCGGGAGGGCCAGGGTCCTACAATGAGCAGTTCTTC	CASSLLAGGPGSYNEQFF
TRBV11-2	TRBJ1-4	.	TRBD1	TGTGCCAGCAGCTGGGACAGGTTTAATGAAAAACTGTTTTTT	CASSWDRFNEKLFF
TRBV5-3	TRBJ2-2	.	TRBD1	TGTGCCAGAAGCCCAAAGCGGACAGGGCGGGCCGGGGAGCTGTTTTTT	CARSPKRTGRAGELFF
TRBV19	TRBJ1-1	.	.	TGTGCCAGTAGTCCAGGACTGATTAACACTGAAGCTTTCTTT	CASSPGLINTEAFF
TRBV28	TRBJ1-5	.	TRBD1	TGTGCCAGCACCAAGGACAGGGTAACGGCCCAGCATTTT	CASTKDRVTAQHF
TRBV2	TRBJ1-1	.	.	TGTGCCAGCCCCCGATCGGGAGGAGACACTGAAGCTTTCTTT	CASPRSGGDTEAFF
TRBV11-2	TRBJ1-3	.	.	TGTGCCAGCAGCTTAGAACCGAGCTCTGGAAACACCATATATTTT	CASSLEPSSGNTIYF
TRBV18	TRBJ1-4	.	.	TGTGCCAGCTCACCACTCAGCGTAGCAACTAATGAAAAACTGTTTTTT	CASSPLSVATNEKLFF
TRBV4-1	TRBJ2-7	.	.	TGCGCCAGCAGCCAAGATTTGTTTAGCGACTACTACGAGCAGTACTTC	CASSQDLFSDYYEQYF
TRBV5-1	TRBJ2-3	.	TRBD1	TGCGCCAGCAGCAGTTTGACAGGGGGTAGCACAGATACGCAGTATTTT	CASSSLTGGSTDTQYF
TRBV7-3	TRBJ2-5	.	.	TGTGCCAGCAGCTTGGGTCCGGAGCAAGAGACCCAGTACTTC	CASSLGPEQETQYF
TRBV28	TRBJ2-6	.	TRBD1	TGTGCCAGCAGTCCACTCGACAGGGCTGGGGCCAACGTCCTGACTTTC	CASSPLDRAGANVLTF
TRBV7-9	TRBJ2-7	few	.	TGTGCCAGCAGCTCAGGACAGCTCACCTACGAGCAGTACTTC	CASSSGQLTYEQYF
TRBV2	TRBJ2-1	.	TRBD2	TGTGCCAGCAGTGAACGGGCTAGCGGGAGTGAGCAGTTCTTC	CASSERASGSEQFF
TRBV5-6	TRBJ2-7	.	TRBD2	TGTGCCAGCAGCTTAGGGACTACATACGAGCAGTACTTC	CASSLGTTYEQYF